Shown below are 20 T cell receptor beta chains from a single sample sequenced in a study of blood T cell repertoires in COVID-19. This table comes from immunoSEQ multiplex PCR, and its TCRdb copy is limited to in-frame clones, with some not included. The repertoire has around 70,000 clones, around 90% of them found once; the top ten carry about 9%. The sample comprised peripheral blood. These receptor sequences come from a human donor in a cohort sampled during active COVID-19.

J is TRBJ1-2 and V is TRBV6-1; D not certain. The CDR3 has 15 residues. Trimming cost V 2 bases and J 4 bases, with 14 bases left between them. The germline gives CDR1 MNHNS, CDR2 SASEGT. The CDR3: CASSELGNSIYGYTF. Written as DNA, the CDR3 is TGTGCCAGCAGTGAACTCGGGAACAGTATCTATGGCTACACCTTC.

This clone appeared once. The V and J genes are TRBV9 and TRBJ2-1, with a possible D match to TRBD1 (5 bases). The CDR3 covers 14 residues. V lost 4 bases to trimming and J lost 8 bases, with 16 bases between them. Germline-derived CDR1 and CDR2 are SGDLS and YYNGEE. CDR3 protein: CASSTQPDRHEQFF. The CDR3 DNA follows: TGTGCCAGCAGCACTCAACCCGACAGACATGAGCAGTTCTTC.

V and J are TRBV9 and TRBJ2-1; D is undetermined. V lost 1 base to trimming and J lost 0 bases, with 8 bases between them. CDR3 length: 15 amino acids. CDR1 and CDR2 from the germline V gene are SGDLS and YYNGEE. In DNA, the CDR3 is TGTGCCAGCAGCGTATCTGGTAGCTCCTACAATGAGCAGTTCTTC. Translation: CASSVSGSSYNEQFF.

V gene TRBV7-2 combines with J gene TRBJ2-7; 8 positions match TRBD2. CDR1 is SGHTA and CDR2 is FQGNSA in the germline V gene. CDR3 length: 12 residues. V shed 7 bases, J shed 12 bases, and the junction held 11 bases outside the gene matches. For the CDR3, the DNA is TGTGCCAGCACCCCGAATCGGGGGGGCTTGTACTTC. Translating it yields CASTPNRGGLYF.

This chain connects TRBV28 to TRBJ2-2, with TRBD1 matching over 10 bases. Germline values: CDR1 MDHEN, CDR2 SYDVKM. With V trimmed by 1 base and J by 7 bases, 6 bases remained unmatched. This CDR3 comprises 16 residues. CDR3 loop: CASSLSGTGADGELFF. As DNA, the CDR3 is TGTGCCAGCAGTTTATCCGGGACAGGGGCTGACGGGGAGCTGTTTTTT.

The chain combines TRBV4-3 with TRBJ2-1; 9 bases are a match to TRBD2. Germline V CDR1 and CDR2: LGHNA, YSLEER. V gave up 3 bases and J gave up 0 bases; unmatched junction bases: 3. This CDR3 region has 16 residues. CDR3 in DNA: TGCGCCAGCAGCCAGAGTAGCGGGAGCTCCTACAATGAGCAGTTCTTC. This codes for CASSQSSGSSYNEQFF.

V is TRBV9 and J is TRBJ2-5, with 10 bases lining up with TRBD2. Trimming removed 3 bases from V and 5 bases from J; junction bases left unmatched: 1. Germline V lookup: CDR1 SGDLS, CDR2 YYNGEE. The CDR3 covers 13 residues. The CDR3 protein is CASSGTSGETQYF. The DNA of the CDR3 is TGTGCCAGCAGCGGGACTAGCGGCGAGACCCAGTACTTC.

The gene calls are TRBV6-5 and TRBJ2-5; tentative D call: TRBD1 (5 bases). The CDR3 sequence is 13 residues long. Per the germline V gene, CDR1 is MNHEY and CDR2 is SVGAGI. V dropped 0 bases and J dropped 4 bases, with 6 bases sitting between them. The CDR3 bases are TGTGCCAGCAGTTACTCAGGGGCAGAGACCCAGTACTTC. Its protein product is CASSYSGAETQYF.

The chain links TRBV12-2 to TRBJ2-3; TRBD2 is taken as the D call from the table, unchecked against the DNA. TRBV12-2 is a pseudogene locus. This CDR3 contains 21 residues. This CDR3 is CASRFVLGTSGRPRCTDTQYF. DNA for the CDR3: TGTGCAAGTCGCTTCGTACTAGGTACTAGCGGGAGGCCCAGGTGTACAGATACGCAGTATTTT.

The chain couples TRBV20-1 to TRBJ1-5; D remains unclear. The CDR3 has 16 amino acids. V was trimmed by 3 bases and J by 4 bases, leaving 19 bases between them. Germline V gene sequence: CDR1 DFQATT, CDR2 SNEGSKA (reference sequence). The CDR3 spells CSASWQSKVRNQPQHF. In DNA form, the CDR3 reads TGCAGTGCTAGTTGGCAGAGTAAGGTCAGGAATCAGCCCCAGCATTTT.

The chain combines TRBV4-3 with TRBJ1-2, with D maybe TRBD1 (5 bases). Trimming stripped 0 bases from V and 1 base from J, with 18 bases between. The CDR3 is made up of 18 amino acids. CDR1 and CDR2 (germline): LGHNA, YSLEER. The DNA of the CDR3 is TGCGCCAGCAGCCAAGATTGGCACAGGACCCCCTATAACTATGGCTACACCTTC. Amino acid sequence: CASSQDWHRTPYNYGYTF.

This clone has just one count. DNA of the CDR3: TGTGCCAGCAGCTCGTCAGGACAGGGTAGAGAAAAACTGTTTTTT. It translates to CASSSSGQGREKLFF. The rearrangement uses TRBV28 and TRBJ1-4, with 8 nucleotides matching TRBD1. CDR1 MDHEN and CDR2 SYDVKM come from the germline V gene. The CDR3 sequence is 15 residues long. The V and J ends lost 6 bases and 8 bases, in that order; junction bases with no gene match: 11.

This sequence joins TRBV7-2 and TRBJ2-2; 9 bases fit TRBD1. V lost 6 bases to trimming and J lost 5 bases; unmatched junction nucleotides: 7. From germline, CDR1 is SGHTA and CDR2 FQGNSA. There are 15 residues in the CDR3. Here the CDR3 reads CASRPGQGGTGELFF. The CDR3 nucleotides read TGTGCCAGCAGGCCGGGACAGGGAGGGACCGGGGAGCTGTTTTTT.

The chain couples TRBV3-1 (or the pseudogene TRBV3-2) to TRBJ2-5, with 10 bases matching TRBD1. Germline trimming cut 2 bases from V and 2 bases from J; bases unmatched to any gene: 8. CDR3 length: 17 residues. Germline V gene sequence: CDR1 LGHDT, CDR2 YNNKEL (reference sequence). This CDR3 is CASSQPPRGQGQETQYF. The CDR3, as DNA: TGTGCCAGCAGCCAACCCCCCCGGGGACAGGGGCAAGAGACCCAGTACTTC.

The rearrangement links TRBV7-8 to TRBJ2-7, with 8 bases lining up with TRBD2. CDR1 SGHVS and CDR2 FQNEAQ come from the germline V gene. The J segment lost 6 bases and the V segment lost 1 base, leaving 11 bases of the junction unmatched. This CDR3 is 16 amino acids long. For the CDR3, the DNA is TGTGCCAGCAGCTTAGTCGAGAGCGGGAGTCGCGGCGAGCAGTACTTC. It is translated as CASSLVESGSRGEQYF.

This chain joins TRBV6-6 and TRBJ2-7; 9 nucleotides line up with TRBD2. V dropped 6 bases and J dropped 5; count of bases not matched to a gene: 8. CDR1 and CDR2 (germline): MNHNY, SVGAGI (reference sequence). CDR3 length: 14 amino acids. The CDR3, as DNA: TGTGCCAGCAGGCTAACTAGCGGGTATCACGAGCAGTACTTC. Translated: CASRLTSGYHEQYF.

The chain uses TRBV9 and TRBJ2-7, with 10 bases identical to TRBD1. This CDR3 spans 15 amino acids. J lost 5 bases, V lost 4 bases, and 9 bases had no gene match. Germline lookup yields CDR1 SGDLS and CDR2 YYNGEE. The CDR3 is CASSIWGDRGNEQYF. The CDR3 DNA reads as TGTGCCAGCAGCATCTGGGGGGACAGGGGAAACGAGCAGTACTTC. Full variable domain (outside the CDR3, taken from reference TRBV9 and TRBJ2-7): DSGVTQTPKHLITATGQRVTLRCSPRSGDLSVYWYQQSLDQGLQFLIQYYNGEERAKGNILERFSAQQFPDLHSELNLSSLELGDSALYFCASSIWGDRGNEQYFGPGTRLTVT.

The chain has TRBV5-4 and TRBJ2-5; no firm D call. Germline CDR1 reads SGHNT; CDR2 reads YYREEE (reference sequence). V was clipped by 3 bases and J by 1 base, with 16 bases between them. The CDR3 length is 16 residues. As DNA, the CDR3 is TGTGCCAGCAGCTCAGCATCCCAGCGTGTCCAAGAGACCCAGTACTTC. As protein: CASSSASQRVQETQYF.

The V gene is TRBV7-8, the J gene TRBJ2-1; 13 bases map to TRBD2. The CDR3 is 18 amino acids. From germline, CDR1 is SGHVS and CDR2 FQNEAQ. V lost 4 bases to trimming and J lost 0 bases; unmatched junction nucleotides: 6. CDR3: CASSSGLAGAFSYNEQFF. The DNA of the CDR3 is TGTGCCAGCAGCTCCGGACTAGCGGGAGCCTTCTCCTACAATGAGCAGTTCTTC.

This clone has just one count. The V and J genes are TRBV4-3 and TRBJ1-4, with TRBD1 matching 9 bases. CDR3 length: 14 amino acids. The germline V gene encodes CDR1 LGHNA and CDR2 YSLEER. J was trimmed by 8 bases and V by 5 bases; bases with no gene match: 6. The CDR3: CASSVGQGTEKLFF. The CDR3 nucleotides are TGCGCCAGCAGCGTGGGACAGGGAACGGAAAAACTGTTTTTT.